This T cell receptor (beta chain) was identified in a study of T cells in Graves' hyperthyroidism and ophthalmopathy. Amplified TCR beta CDR3 regions came from RNA transcripts. Using the HTBI primer set, a first-round RT-PCR was run on the TCR CDR3. TCRdb reprocessed the multiplex PCR reads with MiXCR, giving one entry per CDR3 protein. The sample has roughly 560,000 distinct CDR3 sequences; roughly 14% are singletons. This clonotype was picked up many times. Source material: blood. This TCR derives from a woman in her thirties or forties with Graves' ophthalmopathy.

CDR3 sequence reads: CASRQGRSTGELFF. Here the CDR3 DNA reads TGTGCCAGCCGACAGGGGCGTAGCACCGGGGAGCTGTTTTTT. The chain employs TRBV6-2 or TRBV6-3 and TRBJ2-2; 8 positions match TRBD1. Germline CDR1 and CDR2: MNHEY and SVGEGT. There are 14 residues in the CDR3. Trimming took 8 bases from V and 4 from J; bases not matched to a gene: 6.